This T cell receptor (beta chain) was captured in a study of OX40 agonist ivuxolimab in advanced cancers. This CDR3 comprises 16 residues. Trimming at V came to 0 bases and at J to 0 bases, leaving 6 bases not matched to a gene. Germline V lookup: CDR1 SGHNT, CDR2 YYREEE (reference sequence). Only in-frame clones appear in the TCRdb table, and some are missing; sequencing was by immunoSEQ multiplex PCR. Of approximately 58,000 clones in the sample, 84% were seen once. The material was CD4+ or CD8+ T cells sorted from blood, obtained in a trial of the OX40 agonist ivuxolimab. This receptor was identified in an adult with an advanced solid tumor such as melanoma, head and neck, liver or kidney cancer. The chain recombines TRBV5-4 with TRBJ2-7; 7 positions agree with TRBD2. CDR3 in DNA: TGTGCCAGCAGCTTGGCGGGCGGGGGTAACTCCTACGAGCAGTACTTC. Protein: CASSLAGGGNSYEQYF.